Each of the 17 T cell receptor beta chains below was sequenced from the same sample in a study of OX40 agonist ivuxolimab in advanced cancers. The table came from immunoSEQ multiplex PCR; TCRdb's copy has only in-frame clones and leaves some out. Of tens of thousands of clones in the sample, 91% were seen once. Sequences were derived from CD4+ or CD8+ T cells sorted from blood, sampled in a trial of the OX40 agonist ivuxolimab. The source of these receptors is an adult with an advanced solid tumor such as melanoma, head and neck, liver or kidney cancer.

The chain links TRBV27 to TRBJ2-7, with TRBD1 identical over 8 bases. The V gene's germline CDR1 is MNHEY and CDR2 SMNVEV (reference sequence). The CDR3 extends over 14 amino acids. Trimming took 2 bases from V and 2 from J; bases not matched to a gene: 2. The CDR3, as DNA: TGTGCCAGCAGTTTAGCGACAGGGGCCTACGAGCAGTACTTC. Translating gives CASSLATGAYEQYF.

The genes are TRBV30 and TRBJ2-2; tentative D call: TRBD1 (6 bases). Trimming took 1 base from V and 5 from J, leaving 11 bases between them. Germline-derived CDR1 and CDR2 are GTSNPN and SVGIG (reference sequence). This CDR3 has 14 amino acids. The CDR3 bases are TGTGCCTGGAGTGCCTACAGGGTAACCGGGGAGCTGTTTTTT. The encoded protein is CAWSAYRVTGELFF.

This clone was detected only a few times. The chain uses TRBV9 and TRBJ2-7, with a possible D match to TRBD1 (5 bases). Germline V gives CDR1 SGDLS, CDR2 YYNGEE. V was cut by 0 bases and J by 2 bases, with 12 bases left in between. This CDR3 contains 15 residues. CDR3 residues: CASSVGQGGPYEQYF. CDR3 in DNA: TGTGCCAGCAGCGTAGGGCAGGGTGGACCCTACGAGCAGTACTTC. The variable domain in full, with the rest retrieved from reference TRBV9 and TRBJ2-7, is DSGVTQTPKHLITATGQRVTLRCSPRSGDLSVYWYQQSLDQGLQFLIQYYNGEERAKGNILERFSAQQFPDLHSELNLSSLELGDSALYFCASSVGQGGPYEQYFGPGTRLTVT.

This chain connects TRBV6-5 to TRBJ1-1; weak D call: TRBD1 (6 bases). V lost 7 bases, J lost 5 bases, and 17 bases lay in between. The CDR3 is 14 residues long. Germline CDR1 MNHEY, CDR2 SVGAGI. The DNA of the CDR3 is TGTGCCAGCATTCCTTTGACAGGAAGGACTGAAGCTTTCTTT. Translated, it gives CASIPLTGRTEAFF.

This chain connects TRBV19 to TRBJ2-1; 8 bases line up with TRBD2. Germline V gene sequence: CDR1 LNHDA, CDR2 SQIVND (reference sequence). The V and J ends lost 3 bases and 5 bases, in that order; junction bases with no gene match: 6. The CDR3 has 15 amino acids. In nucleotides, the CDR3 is TGTGCCAGTAGTATTGGCGGGAGGATGAACAATGAGCAGTTCTTC. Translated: CASSIGGRMNNEQFF. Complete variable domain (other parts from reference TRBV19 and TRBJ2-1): DGGITQSPKYLFRKEGQNVTLSCEQNLNHDAMYWYRQDPGQGLRLIYYSQIVNDFQKGDIAEGYSVSREKKESFPLTVTSAQKNPTAFYLCASSIGGRMNNEQFFGPGTRLTVL.

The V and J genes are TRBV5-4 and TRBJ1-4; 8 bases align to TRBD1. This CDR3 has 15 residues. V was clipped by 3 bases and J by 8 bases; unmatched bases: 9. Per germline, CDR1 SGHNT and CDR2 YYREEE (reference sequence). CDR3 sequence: CASSSTTGANEKLFF. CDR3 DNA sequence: TGTGCCAGCAGCTCAACGACAGGGGCAAACGAAAAACTGTTTTTT.

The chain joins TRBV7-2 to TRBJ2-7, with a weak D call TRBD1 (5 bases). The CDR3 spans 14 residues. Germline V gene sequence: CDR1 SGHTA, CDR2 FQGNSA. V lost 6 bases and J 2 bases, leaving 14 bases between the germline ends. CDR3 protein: CASRSNRSPYEQYF. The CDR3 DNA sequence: TGTGCCAGCAGATCTAACAGGTCTCCCTACGAGCAGTACTTC.

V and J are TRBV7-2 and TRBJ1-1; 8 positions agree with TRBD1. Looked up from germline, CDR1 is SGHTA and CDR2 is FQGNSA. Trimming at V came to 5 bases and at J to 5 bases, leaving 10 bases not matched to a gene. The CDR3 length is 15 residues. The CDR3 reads CASSPAGGAGTEAFF. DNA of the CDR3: TGTGCCAGCAGCCCGGCAGGGGGCGCGGGAACTGAAGCTTTCTTT. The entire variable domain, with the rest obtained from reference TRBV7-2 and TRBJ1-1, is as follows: GAGVSQSPSNKVTEKGKDVELRCDPISGHTALYWYRQSLGQGLEFLIYFQGNSAPDKSGLPSDRFSAERTGGSVSTLTIQRTQQEDSAVYLCASSPAGGAGTEAFFGQGTRLTVV.

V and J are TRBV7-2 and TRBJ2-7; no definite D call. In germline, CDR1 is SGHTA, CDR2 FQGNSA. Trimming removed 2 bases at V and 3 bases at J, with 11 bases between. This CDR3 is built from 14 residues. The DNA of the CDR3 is TGTGCCAGCAGCTTAAATTTCAGGAACTACGAGCAGTACTTC. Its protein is CASSLNFRNYEQYF.

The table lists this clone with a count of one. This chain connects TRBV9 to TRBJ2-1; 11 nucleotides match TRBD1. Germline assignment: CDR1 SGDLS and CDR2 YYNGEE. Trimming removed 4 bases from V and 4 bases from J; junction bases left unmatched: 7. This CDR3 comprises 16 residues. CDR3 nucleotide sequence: TGTGCCAGCAGCCCCCGGGACAGGGGGGGTTACAATGAGCAGTTCTTC. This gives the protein CASSPRDRGGYNEQFF.

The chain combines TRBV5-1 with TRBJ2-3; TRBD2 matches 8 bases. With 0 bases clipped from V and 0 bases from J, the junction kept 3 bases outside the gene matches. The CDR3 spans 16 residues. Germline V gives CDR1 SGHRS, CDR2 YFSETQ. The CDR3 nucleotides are TGCGCCAGCAGCTTGGGGGCTAGCGGGAGCACAGATACGCAGTATTTT. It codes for CASSLGASGSTDTQYF.

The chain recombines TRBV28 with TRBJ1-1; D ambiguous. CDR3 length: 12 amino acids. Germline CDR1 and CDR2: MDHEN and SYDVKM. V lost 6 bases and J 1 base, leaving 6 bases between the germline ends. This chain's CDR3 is CASRVSNTEAFF. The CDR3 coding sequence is TGTGCCAGCAGGGTATCGAACACTGAAGCTTTCTTT.

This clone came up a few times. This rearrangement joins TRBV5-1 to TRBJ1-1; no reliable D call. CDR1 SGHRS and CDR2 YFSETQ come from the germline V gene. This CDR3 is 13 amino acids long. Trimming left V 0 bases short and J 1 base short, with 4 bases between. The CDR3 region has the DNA TGCGCCAGCAGCTTGGGCGAGAACACTGAAGCTTTCTTT. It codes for CASSLGENTEAFF.

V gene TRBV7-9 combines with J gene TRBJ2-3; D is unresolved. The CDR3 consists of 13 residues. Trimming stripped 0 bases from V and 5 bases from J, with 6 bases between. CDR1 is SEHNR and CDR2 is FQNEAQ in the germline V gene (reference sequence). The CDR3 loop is CASSLAPGDTQYF. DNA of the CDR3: TGTGCCAGCAGCTTAGCGCCGGGAGATACGCAGTATTTT.

The CDR3 reads CASSSHDAGNTEAFF. The CDR3 DNA reads as TGTGCCAGCAGCTCACACGACGCGGGGAACACTGAAGCTTTCTTT. This chain joins TRBV7-2 and TRBJ1-1; no clear D. Between the trimmed V and J ends, which lost 4 bases and 1 base, there was a span of 13 bases. The CDR3 is made up of 15 amino acids. Germline loops: CDR1 SGHTA, CDR2 FQGNSA.

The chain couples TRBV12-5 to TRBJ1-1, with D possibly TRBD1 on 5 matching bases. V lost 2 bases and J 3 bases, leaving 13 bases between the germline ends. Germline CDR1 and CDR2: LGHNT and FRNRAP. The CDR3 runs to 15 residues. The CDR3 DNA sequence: TGTGCTAGTGGTTTGTCTCGGGGGATGGACACTGAAGCTTTCTTT. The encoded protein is CASGLSRGMDTEAFF.

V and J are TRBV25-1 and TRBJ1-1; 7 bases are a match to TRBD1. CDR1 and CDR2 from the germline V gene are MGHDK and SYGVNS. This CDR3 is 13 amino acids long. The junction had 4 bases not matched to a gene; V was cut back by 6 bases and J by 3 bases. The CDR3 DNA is TGTGCCAGCAGCCTACAGGGGTACACTGAAGCTTTCTTT. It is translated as CASSLQGYTEAFF.